The clone carrying this T cell receptor beta chain was found a few times. Its antigen is unknown. These data come from a study of cytomegalovirus exposure and HLA in healthy donors. The PCR contained 60 Vbeta and 13 Jbeta primers. Assay: immunoSEQ multiplex PCR; the TCRdb copy retains only in-frame clones and omits some. This sample has more than 80,000 clones, with roughly 82% found just once. Study conclusions and caveats: Later work associated more than 15,000 TCR beta sequences with HLA alleles at 0.05 false discovery rate. A later analysis appeared to link common viral pathogens to several of the most significant clusters. The study put 150 or so TCR beta chains on its list as cytomegalovirus-associated. HLA-A and HLA-B allele assignments for most subjects were reportedly predicted accurately using TCR beta sequences.

The sequenced material came from PBMCs. This TCR was recovered from a man in his fifties in good health and CMV-seronegative.

The CDR3 DNA sequence: TGTGCCAGTAGTATGTGGCAGGGAGGCACTGAAGCTTTCTTT. Protein sequence: CASSMWQGGTEAFF. The rearrangement joins TRBV19 to TRBJ1-1; D perhaps matches TRBD1 (5 bases). The CDR3 is 14 residues long. Trimming took off 3 bases at V and 4 bases at J, with 12 bases between the two ends. In germline, CDR1 is LNHDA, CDR2 SQIVND (reference sequence).